This T cell receptor beta chain came from a study of blood T cell repertoires in COVID-19. J was trimmed by 4 bases and V by 1 base; bases with no gene match: 11. In germline, CDR1 is KGHSH, CDR2 LQKENI. This CDR3 is built from 17 residues. In the authors' workflow: Estimation of nucleated cell counts relied on the amplification of reference gene primers. The table came from immunoSEQ multiplex PCR; TCRdb's copy has only in-frame clones and leaves some out. V, J and clone size were drawn from that table, and D and trimming were deduced from the DNA. The sample has around 100,000 clones; almost 90% are singletons.

The sequencing sample was made of peripheral blood. The clonotype originates from a human donor in a cohort sampled during active COVID-19. V is TRBV18 and J is TRBJ2-7, with 9 bases identical to TRBD2. Here the CDR3 DNA reads TGTGCCAGCTCACCACTCGTAGTGGCGGGAGGGCCGTACGAGCAGTACTTC. It encodes CASSPLVVAGGPYEQYF.